This T cell receptor beta chain was identified in a study of blood T cell repertoires in COVID-19. As for the study in general: COVID-19 samples from acute and convalescent phases originated in the United States, Italy and Spain. T cells, B-cell-depleted T cells, or PBMCs provided the cDNA or gDNA that served as material.

Original processing notes: By means of reference gene primer amplification, nucleated cell counts were estimated. Sequenced by immunoSEQ multiplex PCR; TCRdb stores in-frame clones only, minus some. V and J calls plus clone size are reproduced from that table; the DNA served to infer D and trimming. The sample lists nearly 350,000 clones, approximately 82% seen once, with 2.5% to 3% in the top ten. Germline-derived CDR1 and CDR2 are SQVTM and ANQGSEA. The length of the CDR3 is 17 residues. V shed 0 bases and J 4 bases; nucleotides not matched to a gene: 12. The chain links TRBV29-1 to TRBJ2-5; 9 bases line up with TRBD2. The receptor comes from a man younger than 45 with active or convalescent COVID-19. The source material was peripheral blood. This CDR3 reads CSVEDPGREGVTETQYF. The CDR3 coding sequence is TGCAGCGTTGAAGATCCTGGGCGGGAGGGGGTAACAGAGACCCAGTACTTC.